The rows below give T cell receptor beta chains drawn from one sample of a study of shared T cell receptors in the human thymus. Data came from immunoSEQ multiplex PCR; TCRdb stores just in-frame clones and leaves some out. The sample records hundreds of thousands of clones, about 90% being singletons. These same records also appear under a second study, on human thymus T cells.

Sample: thymocytes. The receptors derive from a boy under three years old with a congenital heart defect. The CDR3 runs from the conserved cysteine through the conserved F or W. A D gene is named only where the DNA matches it firmly. Some rows mark clone size as missing; the rest say once, few, many or name a class of expanded clone.

j_gene: TRBJ2-1
abundance: -
d_gene: TRBD2
v_gene: TRBV15
CDR3nt: TGTGCCACCAGCAGAGAAGGACTAGTCCATGAGCAGTTCTTC
CDR3aa: CATSREGLVHEQFF

j_gene: TRBJ1-1
abundance: -
d_gene: TRBD1
v_gene: TRBV5-1
CDR3nt: TGCGCCAGCAGCTCGAGGGGGCGTGGGGACACTGAAGCTTTCTTT
CDR3aa: CASSSRGRGDTEAFF

j_gene: TRBJ2-1
abundance: -
d_gene: -
v_gene: TRBV5-1
CDR3nt: TGCGCCAGCAGCTTGGCCCCCCCCAGGGCGGTTAAAACCAATGAGCAGTTCTTC
CDR3aa: CASSLAPPRAVKTNEQFF

j_gene: TRBJ1-4
abundance: -
d_gene: -
v_gene: TRBV5-4
CDR3nt: TGTGCCAGCAGCTTGGCCTTGGGGGGAGATAATGAAAAACTGTTTTTT
CDR3aa: CASSLALGGDNEKLFF

j_gene: TRBJ1-1
abundance: -
d_gene: -
v_gene: TRBV28
CDR3nt: TGTGCCAGCAGAACGGAGGGGTCGAACACTGAAGCTTTCTTT
CDR3aa: CASRTEGSNTEAFF

j_gene: TRBJ2-7
abundance: -
d_gene: TRBD1
v_gene: TRBV5-1
CDR3nt: TGCGCCAGCAGCTGGGGGCGGGACAGGGAGTCCTCCTACGAGCAGTACTTC
CDR3aa: CASSWGRDRESSYEQYF

j_gene: TRBJ2-5
abundance: -
d_gene: TRBD1
v_gene: TRBV28
CDR3nt: TGTGCCAGCAGTTCTTACAACCACCCTACAGGGGGCCGGGAGACCCAGTACTTC
CDR3aa: CASSSYNHPTGGRETQYF

j_gene: TRBJ2-1
abundance: -
d_gene: TRBD2
v_gene: TRBV13
CDR3nt: TGTGCCAGCAGCTTACTAGCGGGGAACAATGAGCAGTTCTTC
CDR3aa: CASSLLAGNNEQFF

j_gene: TRBJ2-7
abundance: -
d_gene: -
v_gene: TRBV4-3
CDR3nt: TGCGCCAGCAGCCATAGAGGCAGCTCGAGGGACGAGCAGTACTTC
CDR3aa: CASSHRGSSRDEQYF

j_gene: TRBJ2-5
abundance: -
d_gene: TRBD1
v_gene: TRBV11-2
CDR3nt: TGTGCCAGCAGCCGGACAGGGCAAGAGACCCAGTACTTC
CDR3aa: CASSRTGQETQYF

j_gene: TRBJ1-2
abundance: -
d_gene: TRBD1
v_gene: TRBV27
CDR3nt: TGTGCCAGCAGTTTGAGGGGGCCCGTAGGTGGTGGCTACACCTTC
CDR3aa: CASSLRGPVGGGYTF

j_gene: TRBJ1-5
abundance: -
d_gene: TRBD1
v_gene: TRBV28
CDR3nt: TGTGCCAGCAGTACTTCAAGGGACAGGGCTAGCAATCAGCCCCAGCATTTT
CDR3aa: CASSTSRDRASNQPQHF

j_gene: TRBJ1-1
abundance: once
d_gene: -
v_gene: TRBV27
CDR3nt: TGTGCCAGCAGTTTGGGCAGGACTATGAACACTGAAGCTTTCTTT
CDR3aa: CASSLGRTMNTEAFF

j_gene: TRBJ2-1
abundance: -
d_gene: -
v_gene: TRBV4-3
CDR3nt: TGCGCCAGCAGCCAAACCAGCTGGGGACTTGGTGACAATGAGCAGTTCTTC
CDR3aa: CASSQTSWGLGDNEQFF

j_gene: TRBJ1-1
abundance: -
d_gene: -
v_gene: TRBV10-3
CDR3nt: TGTGCCATCAGTGGAAGGGGCCTGAACACTGAAGCTTTCTTT
CDR3aa: CAISGRGLNTEAFF

j_gene: TRBJ2-7
abundance: -
d_gene: TRBD2
v_gene: TRBV28
CDR3nt: TGTGCCAGCAGCGAACTGACTAGCGGGAGGGTCGAGCAGTACTTC
CDR3aa: CASSELTSGRVEQYF

j_gene: TRBJ2-1
abundance: -
d_gene: TRBD2
v_gene: TRBV4-1
CDR3nt: TGCGCCAGCAGCCAAGATGGGCCTAGCGGGAAGTTTAATGAGCAGTTCTTC
CDR3aa: CASSQDGPSGKFNEQFF

j_gene: TRBJ2-3
abundance: -
d_gene: TRBD2
v_gene: TRBV18
CDR3nt: TGTGCCAGCTCACCCGGGGGGAAAAGCACAGATACGCAGTATTTT
CDR3aa: CASSPGGKSTDTQYF

j_gene: TRBJ2-7
abundance: once
d_gene: -
v_gene: TRBV2
CDR3nt: TGTGCCAGCAGTGATCGTGCGCGAGAGCAGTACTTC
CDR3aa: CASSDRAREQYF

j_gene: TRBJ2-7
abundance: -
d_gene: TRBD1
v_gene: TRBV6-1
CDR3nt: TGTGCCAGCAGTGATATCTCCTTCGGGACAGGGCACTACGAGCAGTACTTC
CDR3aa: CASSDISFGTGHYEQYF

j_gene: TRBJ1-6
abundance: few
d_gene: -
v_gene: TRBV14
CDR3nt: TGTGCCAGCAGAAAGCAGGGCGGGGATTCACCCCTCCACTTT
CDR3aa: CASRKQGGDSPLHF

j_gene: TRBJ1-2
abundance: -
d_gene: -
v_gene: TRBV5-8
CDR3nt: TGTGCCAGCAGCACCACCCGGGGGGCAGGTGGCTACACCTTC
CDR3aa: CASSTTRGAGGYTF

j_gene: TRBJ1-4
abundance: -
d_gene: TRBD1
v_gene: TRBV2
CDR3nt: TGTGCCAGCAGTAGGCCAGGGGGCAGAAAAGGTGAAAAACTGTTTTTT
CDR3aa: CASSRPGGRKGEKLFF

j_gene: TRBJ2-1
abundance: -
d_gene: TRBD2
v_gene: TRBV10-3
CDR3nt: TGTGCCATCAGTGAGCCCCTAGCGGGCTCCTACAATGAGCAGTTCTTC
CDR3aa: CAISEPLAGSYNEQFF

j_gene: TRBJ2-7
abundance: -
d_gene: TRBD1
v_gene: TRBV19
CDR3nt: TGTGCCAGTAGTAACCGGACAGGGAAGGGTTACGAGCAGTACTTC
CDR3aa: CASSNRTGKGYEQYF

j_gene: TRBJ2-7
abundance: -
d_gene: TRBD1
v_gene: TRBV10-3
CDR3nt: TGTGCCATCGCCTCGGAATACAGGGGTCGGTACTTC
CDR3aa: CAIASEYRGRYF

j_gene: TRBJ2-2
abundance: -
d_gene: -
v_gene: TRBV9
CDR3nt: TGTGCCAGCAGCGTAGACCAGGGGTCGGGCACCGGGGAGCTGTTTTTT
CDR3aa: CASSVDQGSGTGELFF

j_gene: TRBJ2-1
abundance: -
d_gene: TRBD1
v_gene: TRBV7-9
CDR3nt: TGTGCCCTAAACAGGGGGCGGAATGGAGCGGAGCAGTTCTTC
CDR3aa: CALNRGRNGAEQFF

j_gene: TRBJ2-5
abundance: -
d_gene: TRBD2
v_gene: TRBV7-6
CDR3nt: TGTGCCAGCAGCTTGGCCCCGACTAGCGGGCGAGAGACCCAGTACTTC
CDR3aa: CASSLAPTSGRETQYF

j_gene: TRBJ2-7
abundance: -
d_gene: -
v_gene: TRBV6-1
CDR3nt: TGTGCCAGCAGTGATCCCTCTGGTGGTAGCTCCTACGAGCAGTACTTC
CDR3aa: CASSDPSGGSSYEQYF

j_gene: TRBJ2-5
abundance: -
d_gene: TRBD2
v_gene: TRBV7-2
CDR3nt: TGTGCCAGCAGCATAAGGACTAGCGGGGGGGAAAAGACCCAGTACTTC
CDR3aa: CASSIRTSGGEKTQYF

j_gene: TRBJ1-5
abundance: -
d_gene: -
v_gene: TRBV15
CDR3nt: TGTGCCACCAGCGGGACAAATCAGCCCCAGCATTTT
CDR3aa: CATSGTNQPQHF

j_gene: TRBJ2-7
abundance: -
d_gene: TRBD2
v_gene: TRBV4-3
CDR3nt: TGCGCCAGCAGCCCTGGACTAGCGGGCTACGAGCAGTACTTC
CDR3aa: CASSPGLAGYEQYF

j_gene: TRBJ2-1
abundance: -
d_gene: -
v_gene: TRBV5-6
CDR3nt: TGTGCCAGCAGCTTGGCCCTACTAGGATTCCGCCTATACAATGAGCAGTTCTTC
CDR3aa: CASSLALLGFRLYNEQFF

j_gene: TRBJ2-2
abundance: -
d_gene: TRBD1
v_gene: TRBV14
CDR3nt: TGTGCCAGCAGCCTTATCGGGACAGGGGTATACGGGGAGCTGTTTTTT
CDR3aa: CASSLIGTGVYGELFF

j_gene: TRBJ1-6
abundance: -
d_gene: -
v_gene: TRBV4-1
CDR3nt: TGCGCCAGCAGCCACACCCCAGGGGACGGTAATTCACCCCTCCACTTT
CDR3aa: CASSHTPGDGNSPLHF

j_gene: TRBJ1-6
abundance: -
d_gene: TRBD1
v_gene: TRBV5-4
CDR3nt: TGTGCCAGCAGCCAACCAGGGGACAGGGGGCTTTCACCCCTCCACTTT
CDR3aa: CASSQPGDRGLSPLHF

j_gene: TRBJ2-3
abundance: -
d_gene: TRBD2
v_gene: TRBV7-9
CDR3nt: TGTGCCAGCAGCTTAGTCGCCCTAGCGGGAGGAGGAGATACGCAGTATTTT
CDR3aa: CASSLVALAGGGDTQYF

j_gene: TRBJ2-2
abundance: -
d_gene: -
v_gene: TRBV27
CDR3nt: TGTGCCAGCAGTGCGACAGGCACCGGGGAGCTGTTTTTT
CDR3aa: CASSATGTGELFF

j_gene: TRBJ2-3
abundance: -
d_gene: -
v_gene: TRBV15
CDR3nt: TGTGCCACCAGCAGAACCTCAAAGGACAGCCTTGGGGGCACAGATACGCAGTATTTT
CDR3aa: CATSRTSKDSLGGTDTQYF

j_gene: TRBJ1-1
abundance: -
d_gene: -
v_gene: TRBV27
CDR3nt: TGTGCCAGCAGTTTGGGGGCAGGGCTCACTGAAGCTTTCTTT
CDR3aa: CASSLGAGLTEAFF

j_gene: TRBJ2-7
abundance: -
d_gene: -
v_gene: TRBV27
CDR3nt: TGTGCCAGCGCGCCAGGGGTAAGCTACGAGCAGTACTTC
CDR3aa: CASAPGVSYEQYF

j_gene: TRBJ1-6
abundance: -
d_gene: TRBD1
v_gene: TRBV28
CDR3nt: TGTGCCAGCGGGGGACAGGGCTGGTTTTCACCCCTCCACTTT
CDR3aa: CASGGQGWFSPLHF

j_gene: TRBJ1-3
abundance: -
d_gene: TRBD1
v_gene: TRBV5-1
CDR3nt: TGCGCCAGCAGCAATCCCGCCGGGACAGGGGCAGGAAACACCATATATTTT
CDR3aa: CASSNPAGTGAGNTIYF

j_gene: TRBJ2-2
abundance: -
d_gene: TRBD1
v_gene: TRBV6-4
CDR3nt: TGTGCCAGCAGTAACGGGACAGGGGGCGTCAGCGGGGAGCTGTTTTTT
CDR3aa: CASSNGTGGVSGELFF

j_gene: TRBJ2-7
abundance: -
d_gene: -
v_gene: TRBV7-2
CDR3nt: TGTGCCAGCAGCGAAACAGGGTCCTACGAGCAGTACTTC
CDR3aa: CASSETGSYEQYF

j_gene: TRBJ2-7
abundance: -
d_gene: -
v_gene: TRBV6-1
CDR3nt: TGTGCCAGCAGTGATAAGATCCGGGACACTAAGTACGAGCAGTACTTC
CDR3aa: CASSDKIRDTKYEQYF

j_gene: TRBJ2-7
abundance: once
d_gene: TRBD1
v_gene: TRBV28
CDR3nt: TGTGCCAGCAGTCCCCTGGACAGGATCTACGAGCAGTACTTC
CDR3aa: CASSPLDRIYEQYF

j_gene: TRBJ2-7
abundance: -
d_gene: -
v_gene: TRBV7-6
CDR3nt: TGTGCCAGCAGCTTAGTGGTGGGAGTCCCGATGTTCTACGAGCAGTACTTC
CDR3aa: CASSLVVGVPMFYEQYF

j_gene: TRBJ1-1
abundance: -
d_gene: -
v_gene: TRBV30
CDR3nt: TGTGCCTGGGAGGGGGGGGGAGAATTGGACACTGAAGCTTTCTTT
CDR3aa: CAWEGGGELDTEAFF

j_gene: TRBJ1-2
abundance: once
d_gene: TRBD1
v_gene: TRBV7-9
CDR3nt: TGTGCCAGCAGCTTATCGCCGGGACAGGGGAAGGAGAGCTATGGCTACACCTTC
CDR3aa: CASSLSPGQGKESYGYTF